The clone carrying this T cell receptor (beta chain) has just a few counts. Its antigen is currently unknown. These data come from a study of early T cells in non-severe SARS-CoV-2 infection. Study information: Chains from this unsorted whole-blood bulk RNA could not be paired. Regarding the study as a whole: VDJdb matches were skewed toward anti-spike CD8 T cell responses.

The CDR3 consists of 15 residues. The ends were cut back, 3 bases at V and 6 bases at J, with 18 bases in the middle. Germline CDR1 MNHNY, CDR2 SVGAGI (reference sequence). Individual cDNA molecules carried attached unique molecular identifiers. TCRdb re-analysed the 5' RACE reads in MiXCR, keeping a single row per CDR3 protein. The sample holds around 75,000 distinct CDR3 sequences; about 9% are singletons and the top ten take about 6.1%. The sequence was collected from an adult who was a healthcare worker with PCR-confirmed SARS-CoV-2 infection or an uninfected control (not recorded which). Sequencing input: whole blood. The genes are TRBV6-6 and TRBJ2-7, with D perhaps matching TRBD1 (6 bases). The CDR3 DNA reads as TGTGCCAGCAGTTATCGCCCGGGACACGAGGGCGAGCAGTACTTC. It translates to CASSYRPGHEGEQYF.